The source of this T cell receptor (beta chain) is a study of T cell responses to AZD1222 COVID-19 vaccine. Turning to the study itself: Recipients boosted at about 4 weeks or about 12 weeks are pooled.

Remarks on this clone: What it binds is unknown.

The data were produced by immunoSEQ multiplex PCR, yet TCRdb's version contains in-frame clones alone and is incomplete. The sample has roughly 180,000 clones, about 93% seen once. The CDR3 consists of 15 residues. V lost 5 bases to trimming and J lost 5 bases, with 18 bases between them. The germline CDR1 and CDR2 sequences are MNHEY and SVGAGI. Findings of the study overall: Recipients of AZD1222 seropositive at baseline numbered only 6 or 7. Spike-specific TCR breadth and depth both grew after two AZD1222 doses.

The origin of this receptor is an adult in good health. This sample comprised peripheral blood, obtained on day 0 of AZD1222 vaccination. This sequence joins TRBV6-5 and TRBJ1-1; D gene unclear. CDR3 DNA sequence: TGTGCCAGCAGTCCCCGCGACTCCGGCTGGACTGAAGCTTTCTTT. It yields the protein CASSPRDSGWTEAFF.